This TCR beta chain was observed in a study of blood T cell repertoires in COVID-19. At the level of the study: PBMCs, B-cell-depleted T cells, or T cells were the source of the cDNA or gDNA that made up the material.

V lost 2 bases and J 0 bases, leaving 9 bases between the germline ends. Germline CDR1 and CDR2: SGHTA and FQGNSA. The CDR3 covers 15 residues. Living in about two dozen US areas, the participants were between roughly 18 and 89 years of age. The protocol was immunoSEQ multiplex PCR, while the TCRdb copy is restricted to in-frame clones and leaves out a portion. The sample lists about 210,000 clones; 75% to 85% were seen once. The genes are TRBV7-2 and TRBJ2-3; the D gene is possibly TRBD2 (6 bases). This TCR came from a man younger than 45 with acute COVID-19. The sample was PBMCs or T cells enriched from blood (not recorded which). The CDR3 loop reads CASSLYGGSTDTQYF. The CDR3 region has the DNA TGTGCCAGCAGCTTATACGGGGGAAGCACAGATACGCAGTATTTT.